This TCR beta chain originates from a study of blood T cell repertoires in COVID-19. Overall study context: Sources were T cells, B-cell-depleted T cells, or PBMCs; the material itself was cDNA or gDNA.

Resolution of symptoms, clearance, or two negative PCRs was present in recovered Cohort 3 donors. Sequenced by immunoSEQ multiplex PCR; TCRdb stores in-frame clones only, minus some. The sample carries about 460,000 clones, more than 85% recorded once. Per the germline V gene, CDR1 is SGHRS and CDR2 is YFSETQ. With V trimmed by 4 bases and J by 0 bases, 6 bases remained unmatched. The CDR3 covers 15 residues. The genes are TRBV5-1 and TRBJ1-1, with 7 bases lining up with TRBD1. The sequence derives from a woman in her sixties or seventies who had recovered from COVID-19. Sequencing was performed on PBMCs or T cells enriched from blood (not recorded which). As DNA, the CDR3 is TGCGCCAGCAGCGATACCGGGACAGTGAACACTGAAGCTTTCTTT. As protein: CASSDTGTVNTEAFF.